This T cell receptor (beta chain) is from a study of shared clonotypes between healthy human individuals. Terminally differentiated effector memory CD45RA+ cells were excluded by CCR7 positive selection of CD45RO-negative cells. Germline V CDR1 and CDR2: SGHTA, FQGNSA. This CDR3 is 19 amino acids long. Trimming cost V 3 bases and J 5 bases; bases outside gene matches: 17. The protocol was immunoSEQ multiplex PCR, while the TCRdb copy is restricted to in-frame clones and leaves out a portion. In the table there are approximately 2,200,000 clones, approximately 94% of which are singletons. The chain is built from TRBV7-2 and TRBJ2-1, with 9 bases that match TRBD2. The sample taken for sequencing was naive CD8+ T cells from PBMCs. This TCR came from a man between 18 and 29 years old in good health. Some clones in this sample may be carry-over from other donors' samples. The CDR3 DNA reads TGTGCCAGCAGCTTGGTTCCGGGACTAGCCCTAGACGGCAACAATGAGCAGTTCTTC. Amino acids: CASSLVPGLALDGNNEQFF.